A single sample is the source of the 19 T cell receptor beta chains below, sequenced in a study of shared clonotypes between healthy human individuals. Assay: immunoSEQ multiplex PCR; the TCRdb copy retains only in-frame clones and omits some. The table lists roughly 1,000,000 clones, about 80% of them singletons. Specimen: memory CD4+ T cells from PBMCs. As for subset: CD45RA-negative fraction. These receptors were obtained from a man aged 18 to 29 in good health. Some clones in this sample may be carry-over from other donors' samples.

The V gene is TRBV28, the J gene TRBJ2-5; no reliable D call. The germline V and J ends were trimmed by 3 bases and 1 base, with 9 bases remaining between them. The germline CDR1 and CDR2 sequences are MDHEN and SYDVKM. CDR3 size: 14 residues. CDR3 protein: CASSLRQLQETQYF. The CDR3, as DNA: TGTGCCAGCAGTTTGCGGCAACTCCAAGAGACCCAGTACTTC.

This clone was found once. The CDR3 DNA reads TGTGCCTGGAGTCACACCTCAGAGGGGGCTTGGGGCTACACCTTC. It codes for CAWSHTSEGAWGYTF. The chain joins TRBV30 to TRBJ1-2, with 7 bases lining up with TRBD1. CDR3 length: 15 residues. V was clipped by 2 bases and J by 8 bases; unmatched bases: 14. Germline lookup yields CDR1 GTSNPN and CDR2 SVGIG (reference sequence). Combining the CDR3 with reference TRBV30 and TRBJ1-2 gives the whole variable domain SQTIHQWPATLVQPVGSPLSLECTVEGTSNPNLYWYRQAAGRGLQLLFYSVGIGQISSEVPQNLSASRPQDRQFILSSKKLLLSDSGFYLCAWSHTSEGAWGYTFGSGTRLTVV.

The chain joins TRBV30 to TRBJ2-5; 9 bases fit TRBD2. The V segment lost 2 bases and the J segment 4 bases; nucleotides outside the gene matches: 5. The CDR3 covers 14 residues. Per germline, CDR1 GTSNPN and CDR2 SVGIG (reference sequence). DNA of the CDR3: TGTGCCTGGAGTCGGGCGGGAGGGGGAGAGACCCAGTACTTC. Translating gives CAWSRAGGGETQYF.

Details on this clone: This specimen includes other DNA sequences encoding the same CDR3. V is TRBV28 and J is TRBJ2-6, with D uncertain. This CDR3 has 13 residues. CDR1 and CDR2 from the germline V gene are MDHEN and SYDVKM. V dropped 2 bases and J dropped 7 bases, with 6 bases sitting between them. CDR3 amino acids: CASSLLGANVLTF. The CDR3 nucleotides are TGTGCCAGCAGTTTACTAGGAGCCAACGTCCTGACTTTC.

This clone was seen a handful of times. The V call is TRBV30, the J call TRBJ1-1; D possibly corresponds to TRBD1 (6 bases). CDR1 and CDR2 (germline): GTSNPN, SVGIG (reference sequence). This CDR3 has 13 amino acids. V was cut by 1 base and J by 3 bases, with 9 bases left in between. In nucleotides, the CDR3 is TGTGCCTGGAGTGCGGGGGCGGACACTGAAGCTTTCTTT. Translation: CAWSAGADTEAFF.

Here the CDR3 reads CASSLGGTETQYF. The CDR3 DNA is TGTGCCAGCAGCCTAGGGGGCACGGAGACCCAGTACTTC. V usage is TRBV7-9 and J usage is TRBJ2-5; 7 bases are shared with TRBD1. Trimming took 5 bases from V and 5 from J; bases not matched to a gene: 5. The CDR3 is 13 residues long. CDR1 and CDR2 (germline): SEHNR, FQNEAQ (reference sequence).

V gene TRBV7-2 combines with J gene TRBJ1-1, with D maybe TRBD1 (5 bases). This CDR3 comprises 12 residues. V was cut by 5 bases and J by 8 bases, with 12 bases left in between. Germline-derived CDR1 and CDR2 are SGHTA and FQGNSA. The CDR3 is CASSPSWGEAFF. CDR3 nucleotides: TGTGCCAGCAGCCCCTCCTGGGGGGAAGCTTTCTTT. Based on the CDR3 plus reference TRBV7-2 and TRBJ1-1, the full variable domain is GAGVSQSPSNKVTEKGKDVELRCDPISGHTALYWYRQSLGQGLEFLIYFQGNSAPDKSGLPSDRFSAERTGGSVSTLTIQRTQQEDSAVYLCASSPSWGEAFFGQGTRLTVV.

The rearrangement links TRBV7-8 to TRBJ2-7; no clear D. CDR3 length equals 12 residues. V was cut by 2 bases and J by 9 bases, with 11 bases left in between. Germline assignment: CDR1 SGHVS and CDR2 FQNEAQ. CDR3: CASSLSPAGQYF. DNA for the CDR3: TGTGCCAGCAGCTTATCCCCCGCAGGGCAGTACTTC.

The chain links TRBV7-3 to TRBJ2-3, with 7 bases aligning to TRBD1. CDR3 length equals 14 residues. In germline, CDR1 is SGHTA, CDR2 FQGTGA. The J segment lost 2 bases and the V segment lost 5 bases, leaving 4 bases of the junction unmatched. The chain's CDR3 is CASSPGTATDTQYF. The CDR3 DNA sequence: TGTGCCAGCAGCCCCGGGACAGCCACAGATACGCAGTATTTT.

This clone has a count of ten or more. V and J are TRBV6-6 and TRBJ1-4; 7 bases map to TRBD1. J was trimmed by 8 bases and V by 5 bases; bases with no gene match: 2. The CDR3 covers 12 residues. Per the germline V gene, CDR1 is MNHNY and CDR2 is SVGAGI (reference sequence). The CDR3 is CASSPGQEKLFF. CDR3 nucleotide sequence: TGTGCCAGCAGTCCGGGACAGGAAAAACTGTTTTTT.

DNA of the CDR3: TGTGCCAGTACCCGGCGGGGTGAAGCTTTCTTT. Protein: CASTRRGEAFF. The V call is TRBV19, the J call TRBJ1-1; D is ambiguous. This CDR3 is built from 11 residues. Germline V gives CDR1 LNHDA, CDR2 SQIVND (reference sequence). The ends were cut back, 7 bases at V and 7 bases at J, with 10 bases in the middle.

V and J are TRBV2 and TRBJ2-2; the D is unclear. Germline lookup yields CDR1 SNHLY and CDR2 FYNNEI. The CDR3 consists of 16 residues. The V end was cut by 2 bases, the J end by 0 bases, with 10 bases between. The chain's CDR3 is CASSEYGFANTGELFF. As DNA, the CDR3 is TGTGCCAGCAGTGAATACGGTTTCGCGAACACCGGGGAGCTGTTTTTT. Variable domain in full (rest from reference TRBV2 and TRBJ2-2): EPEVTQTPSHQVTQMGQEVILRCVPISNHLYFYWYRQILGQKVEFLVSFYNNEISEKSEIFDDQFSVERPDGSNFTLKIRSTKLEDSAMYFCASSEYGFANTGELFFGEGSRLTVL.

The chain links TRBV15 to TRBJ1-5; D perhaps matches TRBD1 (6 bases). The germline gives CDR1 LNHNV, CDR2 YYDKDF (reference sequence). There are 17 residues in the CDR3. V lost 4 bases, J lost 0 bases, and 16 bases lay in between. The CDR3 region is CATSKPQGGNSNQPQHF. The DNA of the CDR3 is TGTGCCACCAGCAAACCACAGGGTGGTAATAGCAATCAGCCCCAGCATTTT.

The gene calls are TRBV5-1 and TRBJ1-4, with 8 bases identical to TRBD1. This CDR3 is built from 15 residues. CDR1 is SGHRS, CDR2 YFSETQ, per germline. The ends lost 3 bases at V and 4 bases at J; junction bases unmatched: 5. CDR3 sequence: CASSWGQELNEKLFF. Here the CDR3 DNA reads TGCGCCAGCAGCTGGGGACAGGAACTTAATGAAAAACTGTTTTTT.

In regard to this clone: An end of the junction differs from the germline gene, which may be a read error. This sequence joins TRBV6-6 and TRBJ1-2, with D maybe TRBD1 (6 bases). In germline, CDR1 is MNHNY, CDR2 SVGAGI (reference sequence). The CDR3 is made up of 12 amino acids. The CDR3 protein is CASTKGGPPPAF. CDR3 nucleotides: TGTGCCAGCACCAAAGGGGGGCCCCCCCCCGCCTTC.

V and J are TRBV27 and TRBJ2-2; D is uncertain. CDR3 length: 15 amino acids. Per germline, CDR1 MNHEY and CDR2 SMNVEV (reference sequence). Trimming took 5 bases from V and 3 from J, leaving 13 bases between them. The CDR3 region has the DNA TGTGCCAGCAGTAGGAGTCTGATCTACACCGGGGAGCTGTTTTTT. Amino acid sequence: CASSRSLIYTGELFF.

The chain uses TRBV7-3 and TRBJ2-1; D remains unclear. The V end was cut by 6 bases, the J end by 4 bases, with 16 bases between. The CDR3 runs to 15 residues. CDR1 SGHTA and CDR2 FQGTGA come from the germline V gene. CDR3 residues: CASSSGSPYYNEQFF. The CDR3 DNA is TGTGCCAGCAGTTCCGGGTCCCCCTATTACAATGAGCAGTTCTTC.

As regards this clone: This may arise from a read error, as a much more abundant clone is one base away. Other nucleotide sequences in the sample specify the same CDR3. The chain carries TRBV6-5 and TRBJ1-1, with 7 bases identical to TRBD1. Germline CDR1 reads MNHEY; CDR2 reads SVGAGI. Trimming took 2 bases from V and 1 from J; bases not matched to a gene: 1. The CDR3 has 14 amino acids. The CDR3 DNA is TGTGCCAGCAGTTACCGGACAGGGAACACTGAAGCTTTCTTT. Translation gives CASSYRTGNTEAFF.

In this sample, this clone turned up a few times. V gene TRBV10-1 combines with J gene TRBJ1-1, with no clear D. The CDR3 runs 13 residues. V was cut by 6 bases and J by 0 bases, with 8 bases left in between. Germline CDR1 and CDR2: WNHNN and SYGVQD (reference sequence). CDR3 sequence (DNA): TGCGCCAGCAGGAGGTCTATGAACACTGAAGCTTTCTTT. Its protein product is CASRRSMNTEAFF.